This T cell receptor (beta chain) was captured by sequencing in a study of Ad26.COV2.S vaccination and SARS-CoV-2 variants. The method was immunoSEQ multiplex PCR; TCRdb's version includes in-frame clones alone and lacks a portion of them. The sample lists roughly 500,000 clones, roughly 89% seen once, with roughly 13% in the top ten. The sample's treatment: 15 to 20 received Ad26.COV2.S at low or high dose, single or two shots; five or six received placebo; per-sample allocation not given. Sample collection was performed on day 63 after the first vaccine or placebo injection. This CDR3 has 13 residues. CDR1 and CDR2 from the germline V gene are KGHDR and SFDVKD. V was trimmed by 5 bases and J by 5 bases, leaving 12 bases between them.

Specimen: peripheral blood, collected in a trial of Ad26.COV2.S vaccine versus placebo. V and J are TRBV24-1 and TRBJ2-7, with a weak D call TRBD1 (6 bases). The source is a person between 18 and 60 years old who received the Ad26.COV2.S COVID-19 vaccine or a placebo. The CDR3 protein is CATSGLQGNEQYF. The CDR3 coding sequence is TGTGCCACCAGTGGGCTACAGGGTAACGAGCAGTACTTC.